These 31 T cell receptor beta chains originate from one sample sequenced in a study of shared clonotypes between healthy human individuals. Produced via immunoSEQ multiplex PCR; TCRdb's table is partial and in-frame only. The repertoire consists of about 2.3 million clones, with more than 80% occurring once and the leading ten covering around 0.4%. The source material was naive CD4+ T cells from PBMCs. Subset: CD45RA+ positively selected. The receptors originated from a man between 18 and 29 years old in good health. Some clones in this sample may be carry-over from other donors' samples.

V and J are TRBV5-1 and TRBJ2-4; 7 nucleotides align to TRBD1. Trimming took 4 bases from V and 0 from J; bases not matched to a gene: 7. Looked up from germline, CDR1 is SGHRS and CDR2 is YFSETQ. CDR3 length: 16 residues. The CDR3 DNA reads TGCGCCAGCAGCACGGGGACAGCCATAGCCAAAAACATTCAGTACTTC. Its protein is CASSTGTAIAKNIQYF.

This clone appeared once. The chain uses TRBV7-3 and TRBJ1-4; perhaps TRBD1 as D (5 bases). Germline V lookup: CDR1 SGHTA, CDR2 FQGTGA. Trimming pared 1 base from V and 7 bases from J, leaving 28 bases between. The CDR3 totals 20 residues. CDR3 loop: CASSLKAKRTREVMGEKLFF. For the CDR3, the DNA is TGTGCCAGCAGCTTAAAAGCCAAGCGAACCAGGGAGGTGATGGGTGAAAAACTGTTTTTT.

This clone is a singleton in its sample. The chain carries TRBV7-2 and TRBJ1-1; possibly TRBD1 for D (5 bases). The germline V and J ends were trimmed by 5 bases and 4 bases, with 14 bases remaining between them. Germline V CDR1 and CDR2: SGHTA, FQGNSA. The CDR3 runs to 14 residues. DNA for the CDR3: TGTGCCAGCAGCCTTGACAGTTCCGTCACTGAAGCTTTCTTT. Translating it yields CASSLDSSVTEAFF.

The J gene is TRBJ2-1, the V gene TRBV7-2, with a possible D match to TRBD1 (5 bases). This CDR3 contains 14 residues. Trimming shortened V by 5 bases and J by 6 bases, and 14 bases separated the two germline ends. From germline, CDR1 is SGHTA and CDR2 FQGNSA. CDR3 coding DNA: TGTGCCAGCAGCCCAATGGGGCGCCTCAATGAGCAGTTCTTC. Translated: CASSPMGRLNEQFF.

Details on this clone: Distinct nucleotide sequences in the sample also encode this CDR3. V and J are TRBV5-4 and TRBJ1-2; no clear D gene. Germline CDR1 is SGHNT and CDR2 is YYREEE (reference sequence). The CDR3 contains 12 residues. Between the trimmed V and J ends, which lost 2 bases and 2 bases, there was a span of 4 bases. The CDR3 region is CASSFPNYGYTF. The CDR3 bases are TGTGCCAGCAGCTTTCCAAACTATGGCTACACCTTC. Full variable domain (outside the CDR3, taken from reference TRBV5-4 and TRBJ1-2): ETGVTQSPTHLIKTRGQQVTLRCSSQSGHNTVSWYQQALGQGPQFIFQYYREEENGRGNFPPRFSGLQFPNYSSELNVNALELDDSALYLCASSFPNYGYTFGSGTRLTVV.

To note about this clone: At the DNA level, this CDR3 is encoded by other sequences in the same sample as well. The chain combines TRBV4-1 with TRBJ2-6, with D perhaps TRBD2 (6 bases). With 1 base removed from V and 1 base from J, the gap between germline ends came to 8 bases. The CDR3 length is 16 residues. In germline, CDR1 is MGHRA, CDR2 YSYEKL. The CDR3 sequence: CASSQGRASGANVLTF. CDR3 in DNA: TGCGCCAGCAGCCAAGGGAGGGCTTCTGGGGCCAACGTCCTGACTTTC.

The chain recombines TRBV25-1 with TRBJ2-7; D is unresolved. The germline gives CDR1 MGHDK, CDR2 SYGVNS. Trimming cost V 3 bases and J 2 bases, with 20 bases left between them. The CDR3 extends over 17 amino acids. In DNA, the CDR3 is TGTGCCAGCAGTGATTGTGCCCGTCCTAAACGAACCTACGAGCAGTACTTC. Its translation: CASSDCARPKRTYEQYF.

Regarding this clone: Other DNA sequences within the sample encode an identical CDR3. This sequence joins TRBV9 and TRBJ1-5, with 9 bases identical to TRBD1. There are 14 residues in the CDR3. Germline lookup yields CDR1 SGDLS and CDR2 YYNGEE. Trimming at V came to 3 bases and at J to 5 bases, leaving 3 bases not matched to a gene. Here the CDR3 DNA reads TGTGCCAGCAGCGGGGGACAGGGAGATCAGCCCCAGCATTTT. This gives the protein CASSGGQGDQPQHF.

This clone was found once. Other nucleotide sequences from this sample produce the same CDR3. The chain carries TRBV9 and TRBJ2-1, with D possibly TRBD2 on 6 matching bases. CDR3 length equals 15 residues. The germline V gene encodes CDR1 SGDLS and CDR2 YYNGEE. V was clipped by 1 base and J by 2 bases, with 10 bases between them. CDR3 sequence reads: CASSVSGGPYNEQFF. The DNA for the CDR3 is TGTGCCAGCAGCGTATCAGGAGGGCCCTACAATGAGCAGTTCTTC.

Points on this clone: The sample carries other DNA sequences with the same CDR3. The V gene is TRBV19, the J gene TRBJ2-3, with D uncertain. This CDR3 spans 12 amino acids. Germline CDR1 LNHDA, CDR2 SQIVND (reference sequence). The V end was cut by 6 bases, the J end by 0 bases, with 4 bases between. The DNA of the CDR3 is TGTGCCAGTAGGACTAGCACAGATACGCAGTATTTT. Amino acid sequence: CASRTSTDTQYF.

In nucleotides, the CDR3 is TGTGCCAGCTTTGCCGGGACTAGCGGGAGTTATGAGCAGTTCTTC. The encoded protein is CASFAGTSGSYEQFF. V is TRBV6-5 and J is TRBJ2-1; the match to TRBD2 covers 14 bases. V was clipped by 8 bases and J by 8 bases; unmatched bases: 8. Germline V CDR1 and CDR2: MNHEY, SVGAGI. CDR3 length equals 15 residues.

This chain joins TRBV5-1 and TRBJ2-4; D not resolved. Germline V CDR1 and CDR2: SGHRS, YFSETQ. There are 17 residues in the CDR3. With 0 bases removed from V and 2 bases from J, the gap between germline ends came to 15 bases. CDR3 coding DNA: TGCGCCAGCAGCTTGGCCAGGACGAACCTGACCAAAAACATTCAGTACTTC. The encoded protein is CASSLARTNLTKNIQYF. Complete variable domain (other parts from reference TRBV5-1 and TRBJ2-4): KAGVTQTPRYLIKTRGQQVTLSCSPISGHRSVSWYQQTPGQGLQFLFEYFSETQRNKGNFPGRFSGRQFSNSRSEMNVSTLELGDSALYLCASSLARTNLTKNIQYFGAGTRLSVL.

This rearrangement joins TRBV6-1 to TRBJ2-7, with D possibly called TRBD1 or TRBD2 (7 bases each). V was clipped by 7 bases and J by 7 bases, with 23 bases between them. This CDR3 spans 15 amino acids. The germline CDR1 and CDR2 sequences are MNHNS and SASEGT. CDR3 sequence: CASTLGGTVSLEQYF. The CDR3 bases are TGTGCCAGCACCCTGGGGGGGACAGTCTCTCTGGAGCAGTACTTC.

The chain combines TRBV7-2 with TRBJ2-2; no reliable D call. Germline V gives CDR1 SGHTA, CDR2 FQGNSA. This CDR3 has 16 residues. Trimming left V 5 bases short and J 1 base short, with 14 bases between. The CDR3 nucleotides read TGTGCCAGCAGCGCCCGCTACGGGCGGAACACCGGGGAGCTGTTTTTT. It encodes CASSARYGRNTGELFF.

A note on this clone: Its ends do not fully match the called genes, so a read error is possible. V and J are TRBV15 and TRBJ2-3, with D tentatively TRBD1 (5 bases). Germline CDR1 is LNHNV and CDR2 is YYDKDF (reference sequence). The CDR3 loop spans 14 amino acids. Written as DNA, the CDR3 is TGTGCCACTAGCAGGGATAGTGGGGCAGATACGCAGTATTTT. It translates to CATSRDSGADTQYF.

The V and J genes are TRBV10-2 and TRBJ2-5; D call uncertain. V lost 2 bases, J lost 2 bases, and 6 bases lay in between. CDR1 WSHSY and CDR2 SAAADI come from the germline V gene. This CDR3 region has 13 residues. Written as DNA, the CDR3 is TGCGCCAGCAGTGAGGCGAGACAAGAGACCCAGTACTTC. It specifies CASSEARQETQYF.

The rearrangement joins TRBV7-9 to TRBJ2-3; D unresolved. Trimming removed 0 bases from V and 0 bases from J, with 7 bases in between. Germline V CDR1 and CDR2: SEHNR, FQNEAQ (reference sequence). CDR3 length equals 15 residues. CDR3 in amino acids: CASSLAYASTDTQYF. CDR3 nucleotide sequence: TGTGCCAGCAGCTTAGCCTACGCTAGCACAGATACGCAGTATTTT. Full variable domain (remainder filled in from reference TRBV7-9 and TRBJ2-3): DTGVSQNPRHKITKRGQNVTFRCDPISEHNRLYWYRQTLGQGPEFLTYFQNEAQLEKSRLLSDRFSAERPKGSFSTLEIQRTEQGDSAMYLCASSLAYASTDTQYFGPGTRLTVL.

The V call is TRBV6-5, the J call TRBJ1-1, with a weak D call TRBD1 (5 bases). The CDR3 runs 16 residues. Germline V gene data show CDR1 as MNHEY and CDR2 as SVGAGI. V lost 0 bases and J lost 3, with 14 bases in between. CDR3 bases: TGTGCCAGCAGTTACTCGGCAGGGTCCATCGACACTGAAGCTTTCTTT. Translating it yields CASSYSAGSIDTEAFF.

The V call is TRBV4-3, the J call TRBJ2-1, with D tentatively TRBD1 (5 bases). The CDR3 is made up of 18 amino acids. With 0 bases removed from V and 4 bases from J, the gap between germline ends came to 19 bases. Germline V gene sequence: CDR1 LGHNA, CDR2 YSLEER. DNA of the CDR3: TGCGCCAGCAGCCAAGATGTCGCAGGGTCGAGTACTTACAATGAGCAGTTCTTC. It specifies CASSQDVAGSSTYNEQFF.

V and J are TRBV2 and TRBJ2-1; D might be TRBD1 or TRBD2, each matching 5 bases. Between the trimmed V and J ends, which lost 2 bases and 4 bases, there was a span of 12 bases. This CDR3 spans 15 amino acids. CDR1 and CDR2 from the germline V gene are SNHLY and FYNNEI. The CDR3 DNA sequence: TGTGCCAGCAGTGAACTGGGGACGGAATACAATGAGCAGTTCTTC. The encoded protein is CASSELGTEYNEQFF.

V is TRBV28 and J is TRBJ1-1; no firm D call. V was trimmed by 7 bases and J by 4 bases, leaving 16 bases between them. CDR3 length equals 14 residues. Germline lookup yields CDR1 MDHEN and CDR2 SYDVKM. CDR3 in amino acids: CASKQDPPFTEAFF. The CDR3 DNA sequence: TGTGCCAGCAAACAAGACCCGCCCTTCACTGAAGCTTTCTTT.

This chain connects TRBV28 to TRBJ1-2, with D maybe TRBD1 (5 bases). From germline, CDR1 is MDHEN and CDR2 SYDVKM. V dropped 5 bases and J dropped 7 bases, with 14 bases sitting between them. The CDR3 sequence is 13 residues long. The CDR3 region has the DNA TGTGCCAGCAGTACCCCAGGGAGTGGTGGCTACACCTTC. This gives the protein CASSTPGSGGYTF.

The genes are TRBV25-1 and TRBJ2-3; 8 bases map to TRBD2. The ends lost 3 bases at V and 4 bases at J; junction bases unmatched: 12. CDR1 and CDR2 (germline): MGHDK, SYGVNS. This CDR3 has 17 amino acids. Here the CDR3 DNA reads TGTGCCAGCAGTGATCCCGGGTGGGCGGGAGGATCAGATACGCAGTATTTT. It yields the protein CASSDPGWAGGSDTQYF.

The genes are TRBV10-3 and TRBJ1-3; a weak D match, TRBD1 (6 bases). Per germline, CDR1 ENHRY and CDR2 SYGVKD. Trimming removed 7 bases from V and 2 bases from J, with 12 bases in between. The CDR3 length is 14 residues. CDR3 DNA: TGTGCCATCACCCAGTCAGGGGCTGGAAACACCATATATTTT. This encodes CAITQSGAGNTIYF.

This clone came up once. V is TRBV5-1 and J is TRBJ2-1; maybe TRBD1 (5 bases). Germline values: CDR1 SGHRS, CDR2 YFSETQ. There are 15 residues in the CDR3. The ends were cut back, 5 bases at V and 8 bases at J, with 20 bases in the middle. This chain's CDR3 is CASRPEPHRGDEQFF. Written as DNA, the CDR3 is TGCGCCAGCAGGCCGGAACCCCATAGGGGCGATGAGCAGTTCTTC.

V usage is TRBV4-3 and J usage is TRBJ2-5; 11 bases are shared with TRBD2. CDR3 length equals 16 residues. J lost 4 bases, V lost 3 bases, and 7 bases had no gene match. Germline assignment: CDR1 LGHNA and CDR2 YSLEER. Here the CDR3 reads CASSHNSGRASETQYF. In DNA, the CDR3 is TGCGCCAGCAGCCATAATAGCGGGAGGGCGTCAGAGACCCAGTACTTC.

The gene calls are TRBV5-1 and TRBJ2-7, with 12 bases lining up with TRBD2. CDR3 length equals 15 residues. With 3 bases clipped from V and 3 bases from J, the junction kept 4 bases outside the gene matches. Germline V lookup: CDR1 SGHRS, CDR2 YFSETQ. The DNA for the CDR3 is TGCGCCAGCAGCTGGGAGGGACTAGCGGGCTACGAGCAGTACTTC. Translation gives CASSWEGLAGYEQYF.

To note about this clone: A junction boundary mismatches the germline segment, possibly from a read error. The CDR3 nucleotides read TGTGCCAGAGACGGACACCCTCGGGTTTCAAGTTGGCCCCCCTTC. Its translation is CARDGHPRVSSWPPF. The chain employs TRBV6-1 and TRBJ1-2; tentatively, D is TRBD1 (5 bases). The V gene's germline CDR1 is MNHNS and CDR2 SASEGT. This CDR3 contains 15 residues.

On this clone: The same CDR3 also results from other DNA sequences found in this sample. The rearrangement links TRBV5-1 to TRBJ2-1, with 10 bases that match TRBD2. Trimming removed 0 bases from V and 4 bases from J; junction bases left unmatched: 4. Germline V gene lookup returns CDR1 SGHRS and CDR2 YFSETQ. This CDR3 region has 16 residues. CDR3 nucleotide sequence: TGCGCCAGCAGCTTGGGCCTAGCGGGAGTATACAATGAGCAGTTCTTC. It specifies CASSLGLAGVYNEQFF.

About this clone itself: The junction departs from the called germline gene at one end, perhaps through a read error. The chain joins TRBV28 to TRBJ1-2; D unresolved. CDR1 is MDHEN, CDR2 SYDVKM, per germline. The CDR3 consists of 14 residues. The CDR3, as DNA: TGTGCCAGCAGTCCCGGGGTGCCTAAATATGGCTACACCTTC. It specifies CASSPGVPKYGYTF.

The V and J genes are TRBV7-2 and TRBJ2-5; D is unclear. The germline V gene has CDR1 SGHTA and CDR2 FQGNSA. Trimming took off 2 bases at V and 5 bases at J, with 9 bases between the two ends. This CDR3 is 13 amino acids long. The CDR3 region has the DNA TGTGCCAGCAGCTTATCGATGAGGGAGACCCAGTACTTC. This encodes CASSLSMRETQYF.